The 29 T cell receptor beta chains below all came from one sample that was sequenced in a study of blood T cell repertoires in COVID-19. Sequencing used immunoSEQ multiplex PCR; TCRdb keeps in-frame clones, though not all of them. In the table there are a few hundred thousand clones, 91% of which are singletons. The specimen sequenced was PBMCs or T cells enriched from blood (not recorded which). The receptors derive from a human donor in a cohort exposed to, infected with or recovered from COVID-19 (not recorded which). The donor label of this sample is uncertain.

Points on this clone: The sample has other DNA sequences that encode this CDR3 too. The chain uses TRBV9 and TRBJ2-7; TRBD2 matches at 10 bases. Trimming cost V 0 bases and J 3 bases; bases outside gene matches: 3. Germline V gene lookup returns CDR1 SGDLS and CDR2 YYNGEE. The CDR3 is made up of 15 amino acids. The CDR3 bases are TGTGCCAGCAGCGTAGGCACTAGCGGGGTCTACGAGCAGTACTTC. Its translation is CASSVGTSGVYEQYF.

The rearrangement uses TRBV27 and TRBJ1-1; D unresolved. Germline CDR1 is MNHEY and CDR2 is SMNVEV (reference sequence). Between the trimmed V and J ends, which lost 4 bases and 3 bases, there was a span of 9 bases. This CDR3 has 13 residues. Written as DNA, the CDR3 is TGTGCCAGCAGTTCGTGGCAATACACTGAAGCTTTCTTT. Its translation is CASSSWQYTEAFF.

The chain has TRBV18 and TRBJ2-2, with D possibly matching TRBD2 (5 bases). CDR3 length equals 15 residues. CDR1 KGHSH and CDR2 LQKENI come from the germline V gene. The ends were cut back, 3 bases at V and 2 bases at J, with 10 bases in the middle. DNA for the CDR3: TGTGCCAGCTCACCTACGGGATACAACACCGGGGAGCTGTTTTTT. This gives the protein CASSPTGYNTGELFF.

The rearrangement links TRBV5-1 to TRBJ1-4; the D is unclear. Germline V CDR1 and CDR2: SGHRS, YFSETQ. CDR3 length: 14 amino acids. V dropped 2 bases and J dropped 0 bases, with 5 bases sitting between them. This chain's CDR3 is CASSLAATNEKLFF. CDR3 nucleotide sequence: TGCGCCAGCAGCTTAGCGGCAACTAATGAAAAACTGTTTTTT. The full variable domain, its missing parts supplied by reference TRBV5-1 and TRBJ1-4, is KAGVTQTPRYLIKTRGQQVTLSCSPISGHRSVSWYQQTPGQGLQFLFEYFSETQRNKGNFPGRFSGRQFSNSRSEMNVSTLELGDSALYLCASSLAATNEKLFFGSGTQLSVL.

The V and J genes are TRBV5-1 and TRBJ2-7; TRBD2 might be the D (5 bases). Germline V CDR1 and CDR2: SGHRS, YFSETQ. V was pared by 4 bases and J by 1 base, with 12 bases between. This CDR3 spans 14 amino acids. CDR3 sequence reads: CASSPRPGSYEQYF. The CDR3 DNA follows: TGCGCCAGCAGCCCTAGGCCGGGGTCCTACGAGCAGTACTTC.

The V gene is TRBV7-2, the J gene TRBJ2-3; possible D gene TRBD2, 5 bases. Looked up from germline, CDR1 is SGHTA and CDR2 is FQGNSA. The CDR3 contains 13 residues. Trimming took 6 bases from V and 3 from J, leaving 10 bases between them. The CDR3 DNA reads TGTGCCAGCAGTCGAGGACTGACAGATACGCAGTATTTT. It specifies CASSRGLTDTQYF.

The V call is TRBV3-1 (or the pseudogene TRBV3-2), the J call TRBJ2-7; D unclear. CDR3 length equals 12 residues. V was pared by 1 base and J by 3 bases, with 4 bases between. Looked up from germline, CDR1 is LGHDT and CDR2 is YNNKEL (reference sequence). The chain's CDR3 is CASSQGVYEQYF. The CDR3 coding sequence is TGTGCCAGCAGCCAAGGCGTCTACGAGCAGTACTTC.

The chain combines TRBV18 with TRBJ2-6; TRBD1 aligns across 8 bases. V lost 5 bases, J lost 0 bases, and 6 bases stayed unmatched. The CDR3 totals 17 residues. The germline V gene has CDR1 KGHSH and CDR2 LQKENI. The CDR3 coding sequence is TGTGCCAGCTCATTGAGCGGACAGGGCTCTGGGGCCAACGTCCTGACTTTC. The encoded protein is CASSLSGQGSGANVLTF. The full variable domain, its missing parts supplied by reference TRBV18 and TRBJ2-6, is NAGVMQNPRHLVRRRGQEARLRCSPMKGHSHVYWYRQLPEEGLKFMVYLQKENIIDESGMPKERFSAEFPKEGPSILRIQQVVRGDSAAYFCASSLSGQGSGANVLTFGAGSRLTVL.

The chain recombines TRBV19 with TRBJ1-2; D is unresolved. Germline V gene sequence: CDR1 LNHDA, CDR2 SQIVND (reference sequence). There are 18 residues in the CDR3. The ends were cut back, 3 bases at V and 4 bases at J, with 24 bases in the middle. The CDR3 nucleotides are TGTGCCAGTAGTATCGGGCCCCCACTACGCGGGGTGAGCTATGGCTACACCTTC. Protein product: CASSIGPPLRGVSYGYTF.

The chain is built from TRBV6-5 and TRBJ1-5, with TRBD1 matching 9 bases. The CDR3 sequence is 15 residues long. The germline V gene encodes CDR1 MNHEY and CDR2 SVGAGI. After removal of 4 bases from V and 7 bases from J, the junction contained 8 bases not matched to a gene. CDR3 protein: CASSWDREGRQPQHF. In nucleotides, the CDR3 is TGTGCCAGCAGTTGGGACAGGGAAGGAAGACAGCCCCAGCATTTT.

This chain connects TRBV15 to TRBJ1-6; 7 bases are shared with TRBD1. The V and J ends lost 3 bases and 7 bases, in that order; junction bases with no gene match: 3. Germline loops: CDR1 LNHNV, CDR2 YYDKDF (reference sequence). CDR3 length equals 14 residues. Here the CDR3 reads CATSRDRINSPLHF. The CDR3 coding sequence is TGTGCCACCAGCAGGGACAGGATCAATTCACCCCTCCACTTT. Together with reference TRBV15 and TRBJ1-6, the CDR3 gives the full variable domain: DAMVIQNPRYQVTQFGKPVTLSCSQTLNHNVMYWYQQKSSQAPKLLFHYYDKDFNNEADTPDNFQSRRPNTSFCFLDIRSPGLGDTAMYLCATSRDRINSPLHFGNGTRLTVT.

The chain links TRBV24-1 to TRBJ2-2, with 8 bases matching TRBD1. V dropped 4 bases and J dropped 1; count of bases not matched to a gene: 4. CDR1 is KGHDR and CDR2 is SFDVKD in the germline V gene. CDR3 length equals 16 residues. The CDR3 coding sequence is TGTGCCACCAGTGAGACCGGGACAGGGAACACCGGGGAGCTGTTTTTT. This sequence encodes CATSETGTGNTGELFF.

This chain's CDR3 is CASSQGTSKCDYGYTF. As DNA, the CDR3 is TGTGCCAGCAGCCAAGGGACATCAAAATGCGACTATGGCTACACCTTC. V gene TRBV3-1 (or the pseudogene TRBV3-2) combines with J gene TRBJ1-2, with D maybe TRBD1 (5 bases). Looked up from germline, CDR1 is LGHDT and CDR2 is YNNKEL (reference sequence). Trimming took off 1 base at V and 3 bases at J, with 15 bases between the two ends. The CDR3 sequence is 16 residues long.

J is TRBJ2-2 and V is TRBV9; D might be TRBD2 (5 bases). Deletions cut 8 bases from V and 6 bases from J, with 17 bases between. The length of the CDR3 is 14 residues. CDR1 and CDR2 from the germline V gene are SGDLS and YYNGEE. The CDR3 is CARPGFILAGELFF. CDR3 DNA sequence: TGTGCCAGGCCGGGGTTTATTTTGGCCGGGGAGCTGTTTTTT. The entire variable domain, with the rest obtained from reference TRBV9 and TRBJ2-2, is as follows: DSGVTQTPKHLITATGQRVTLRCSPRSGDLSVYWYQQSLDQGLQFLIQYYNGEERAKGNILERFSAQQFPDLHSELNLSSLELGDSALYFCARPGFILAGELFFGEGSRLTVL.

The chain carries TRBV6-5 and TRBJ1-3; unclear D gene. This CDR3 is built from 13 residues. Germline V CDR1 and CDR2: MNHEY, SVGAGI. Trimming cost V 10 bases and J 1 base, with 11 bases left between them. CDR3 in amino acids: CATQRESGNTIYF. The CDR3 DNA reads as TGTGCCACCCAAAGAGAGTCTGGAAACACCATATATTTT.

The chain couples TRBV5-6 to TRBJ1-2, with D possibly matching TRBD1 (5 bases). The CDR3 contains 14 residues. The V end lost 4 bases, the J end lost 8 bases, and 18 bases lay between the germline ends. CDR1 SGHDT and CDR2 YYEEEE come from the germline V gene. CDR3 coding DNA: TGTGCCAGCAGCCTGGGGCAGGGCAAGTCAGGCTACACCTTC. It yields the protein CASSLGQGKSGYTF. The full variable domain, in which reference TRBV5-6 and TRBJ1-2 provide the parts outside the CDR3, is DAGVTQSPTHLIKTRGQQVTLRCSPKSGHDTVSWYQQALGQGPQFIFQYYEEEERQRGNFPDRFSGHQFPNYSSELNVNALLLGDSALYLCASSLGQGKSGYTFGSGTRLTVV.

The V gene is TRBV7-9, the J gene TRBJ1-2; D gene unclear. The V end lost 7 bases, the J end lost 8 bases, and 17 bases lay between the germline ends. The germline V gene has CDR1 SEHNR and CDR2 FQNEAQ (reference sequence). CDR3 length: 13 residues. This CDR3 is CASTAAGVGGYTF. The CDR3 DNA is TGTGCCAGCACCGCCGCCGGGGTAGGCGGCTACACCTTC.

This rearrangement joins TRBV6-5 to TRBJ1-2, with a possible D match to TRBD1 (6 bases). The CDR3 sequence is 11 residues long. V lost 8 bases and J lost 4, with 8 bases in between. Germline lookup yields CDR1 MNHEY and CDR2 SVGAGI. CDR3 loop: CASAGVYGYTF. The CDR3 DNA follows: TGTGCCAGCGCAGGGGTCTATGGCTACACCTTC.

The chain joins TRBV7-9 to TRBJ2-1, with 7 bases that match TRBD1. CDR3 length: 15 amino acids. Germline V CDR1 and CDR2: SEHNR, FQNEAQ (reference sequence). V shed 7 bases, J shed 5 bases, and the junction held 11 bases outside the gene matches. The CDR3 region is CASTIRQGIDNEQFF. The CDR3 nucleotides are TGTGCCAGCACTATACGACAGGGAATCGACAATGAGCAGTTCTTC.

This chain links TRBV4-1 with TRBJ2-1; 8 nucleotides align to TRBD2. J was trimmed by 8 bases and V by 1 base; bases with no gene match: 13. The CDR3 extends over 17 amino acids. Germline V gene lookup returns CDR1 MGHRA and CDR2 YSYEKL. The CDR3 nucleotides are TGCGCCAGCAGCCAAGGAGTCGCACGGGGGGGCAACGATGAGCAGTTCTTC. Its translation is CASSQGVARGGNDEQFF.

In DNA form, the CDR3 reads TGCGCCAGCAGCTTGTACCAGGGGACCCGGAATGAGCAGTTCTTC. This encodes CASSLYQGTRNEQFF. The V gene is TRBV5-1, the J gene TRBJ2-1, with a possible D match to TRBD1 (6 bases). Germline V gives CDR1 SGHRS, CDR2 YFSETQ. CDR3 length equals 15 residues. V shed 1 base and J shed 7 bases, with 15 bases lying between them.

This clone has just one count. V usage is TRBV7-3 and J usage is TRBJ2-3; 10 bases agree with TRBD2. The CDR3 is 15 amino acids. J gave up 8 bases and V 2 bases, and 7 bases lay outside the gene matches. Germline CDR1 is SGHTA and CDR2 is FQGTGA. The CDR3 DNA is TGTGCCAGCAGCTTACTAGCGGGGGCCTCCGGTACGCAGTATTTT. As protein: CASSLLAGASGTQYF.

The chain links TRBV19 to TRBJ1-1; D is unresolved. Germline values: CDR1 LNHDA, CDR2 SQIVND (reference sequence). V was shortened by 5 bases and J by 0 bases, with 16 bases between the two germline ends. The CDR3 consists of 16 residues. For the CDR3, the DNA is TGTGCCAGTAGTTCTACCGAATACCGGGTGAACACTGAAGCTTTCTTT. It yields the protein CASSSTEYRVNTEAFF.

This clone was recorded once. CDR3 DNA: TGCGCCAGCAGCTTGGCTCCCGGCAGGGACTATGGCTACACCTTC. Encoded protein: CASSLAPGRDYGYTF. The chain is built from TRBV5-1 and TRBJ1-2; maybe TRBD1 (5 bases). The germline V and J ends were trimmed by 0 bases and 3 bases, with 12 bases remaining between them. CDR3 length: 15 amino acids. Germline-derived CDR1 and CDR2 are SGHRS and YFSETQ.

The chain has TRBV7-3 and TRBJ1-1, with D possibly being TRBD1 (5 bases). Trimming stripped 0 bases from V and 5 bases from J, with 19 bases between. CDR1 and CDR2 (germline): SGHTA, FQGTGA. The CDR3 sequence is 17 residues long. CDR3 in amino acids: CASSLTGPGAGGTEAFF. The CDR3 DNA is TGTGCCAGCAGCTTAACCGGGCCCGGGGCCGGAGGGACTGAAGCTTTCTTT.

V usage is TRBV5-8 and J usage is TRBJ2-1; 11 positions agree with TRBD2. CDR1 SGHTS and CDR2 YDEGEE come from the germline V gene. The CDR3 sequence is 15 residues long. V was pared by 1 base and J by 8 bases, with 5 bases of the junction left unmatched. The CDR3 nucleotides read TGTGCCAGCAGCTTGAGTAGCGGGGGGGCCTATGAGCAGTTCTTC. Protein: CASSLSSGGAYEQFF.

In this sample, this clone turned up once. V is TRBV19 and J is TRBJ1-1; tentative D call: TRBD1 (6 bases). Per germline, CDR1 LNHDA and CDR2 SQIVND (reference sequence). With 5 bases removed from V and 3 bases from J, the gap between germline ends came to 19 bases. The CDR3 is 16 amino acids. CDR3 loop: CASSPPPRGRHTEAFF. The CDR3 bases are TGTGCCAGTAGTCCTCCCCCCAGGGGCCGGCACACTGAAGCTTTCTTT. The full variable domain, completed using reference TRBV19 and TRBJ1-1, is DGGITQSPKYLFRKEGQNVTLSCEQNLNHDAMYWYRQDPGQGLRLIYYSQIVNDFQKGDIAEGYSVSREKKESFPLTVTSAQKNPTAFYLCASSPPPRGRHTEAFFGQGTRLTVV.

The chain uses TRBV2 and TRBJ1-2; possible D gene TRBD1, 5 bases. The germline V and J ends were trimmed by 1 base and 6 bases, with 12 bases remaining between them. CDR1 and CDR2 from the germline V gene are SNHLY and FYNNEI. The CDR3 spans 14 residues. CDR3 residues: CASSEDENRNGYTF. In DNA form, the CDR3 reads TGTGCCAGCAGTGAAGATGAGAACAGGAATGGCTACACCTTC.

V and J are TRBV19 and TRBJ1-1; D is perhaps TRBD1 (5 bases). CDR3 length: 13 amino acids. Germline V gene sequence: CDR1 LNHDA, CDR2 SQIVND (reference sequence). V gave up 4 bases and J gave up 8 bases, with 14 bases separating them. CDR3 amino acids: CASSTEYRKEAFF. CDR3 in DNA: TGTGCCAGTAGTACAGAGTACAGGAAAGAAGCTTTCTTT.